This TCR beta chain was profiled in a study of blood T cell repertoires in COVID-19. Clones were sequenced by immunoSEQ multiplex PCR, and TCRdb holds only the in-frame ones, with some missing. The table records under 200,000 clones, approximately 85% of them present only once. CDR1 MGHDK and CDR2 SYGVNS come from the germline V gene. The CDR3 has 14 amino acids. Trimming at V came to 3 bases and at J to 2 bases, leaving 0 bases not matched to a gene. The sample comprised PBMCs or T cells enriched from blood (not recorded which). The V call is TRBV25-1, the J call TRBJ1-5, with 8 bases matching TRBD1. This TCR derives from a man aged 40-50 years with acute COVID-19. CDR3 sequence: CASSEDRGNQPQHF. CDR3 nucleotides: TGTGCCAGCAGTGAGGACAGGGGCAATCAGCCCCAGCATTTT.